The text below deals with one T cell receptor beta chain. This entry comes from a study of T cells in Graves' hyperthyroidism and ophthalmopathy. Amplification yielded TCR beta CDR3 regions, with RNA transcripts as the source. Initially, a first-round RT-PCR of the TCR CDR3 employed the HTBI primer set. TCRdb re-called the multiplex PCR reads with MiXCR, one entry per CDR3 protein. The sample includes hundreds of thousands of distinct CDR3 sequences, under 15% of them seen just once. The CDR3 is 14 residues long. Trimming removed 2 bases at V and 5 bases at J, with 14 bases between. The germline CDR1 and CDR2 sequences are DFQATT and SNEGSKA (reference sequence).

The V gene is TRBV20-1, the J gene TRBJ2-3; TRBD2 is a possible D gene (6 bases). Sequencing was carried out using blood. This TCR derives from a man between 18 and 29 years old with Graves' ophthalmopathy. CDR3 nucleotide sequence: TGCAGTGCTAGACGTCCTTGGGGGGTAGATACGCAGTATTTT. Protein sequence: CSARRPWGVDTQYF.